This is a list of T cell receptor beta chains from one sample in a study of cytomegalovirus exposure and HLA in healthy donors. This table comes from immunoSEQ multiplex PCR, and its TCRdb copy is limited to in-frame clones, with some not included. The sample includes 50,000 to 60,000 clones, about three quarters seen only once; the top ten take approximately 2.7%. Material for sequencing was PBMCs. The source is a woman aged 40 to 50 in good health and CMV-seropositive. Both conserved end residues are part of each CDR3. Fields, in order: CDR3 protein, CDR3 DNA, V gene, clone size, J gene, D gene. A D gene is named only where the DNA matches it firmly. Only some rows state a clone size, as once, few, many or a class for expanded clones.

CASRPGTPSYNEQFF	TGTGCCAGCAGGCCCGGGACTCCCTCCTACAATGAGCAGTTCTTC	TRBV11-1	NA	TRBJ2-1	NA
CASSFQGAGTGELFF	TGTGCCAGCAGCTTCCAGGGGGCCGGCACCGGGGAGCTGTTTTTT	TRBV11-2	NA	TRBJ2-2	TRBD1
CASSTLAGYEQYF	TGTGCCAGCAGTACATTAGCGGGGTACGAGCAGTACTTC	TRBV6-5	NA	TRBJ2-7	TRBD2
CASSSLAGDEQFF	TGTGCCAGTAGTTCCCTAGCGGGGGACGAGCAGTTCTTC	TRBV19	NA	TRBJ2-1	TRBD2
CASSQSRLAEDEQFF	TGTGCCAGCAGCCAATCGAGACTAGCGGAAGATGAGCAGTTCTTC	TRBV4-2	NA	TRBJ2-1	TRBD2
CASSLVGRQARSYGYTF	TGTGCCAGCAGCTTAGTCGGTAGACAGGCCCGGTCGTATGGCTACACCTTC	TRBV7-6	NA	TRBJ1-2	NA
CATSRVGQGPRETQYF	TGTGCCACCAGCAGAGTCGGACAGGGCCCTCGGGAGACCCAGTACTTC	TRBV15	NA	TRBJ2-5	TRBD1
CASSLVVGPEAFF	TGTGCCAGCAGCTTAGTGGTGGGGCCTGAAGCTTTCTTT	TRBV7-8	NA	TRBJ1-1	NA
CASSREAAGTEAFF	TGTGCCAGCTCCAGAGAGGCGGCGGGCACTGAAGCTTTCTTT	TRBV18	NA	TRBJ1-1	NA
CATRQAGETQYF	TGTGCCACTAGGCAGGCCGGAGAGACCCAGTACTTC	TRBV19	few	TRBJ2-5	NA
CASSIEAGGPPYGYTF	TGTGCCAGTAGTATAGAAGCAGGGGGCCCTCCTTATGGCTACACCTTC	TRBV19	few	TRBJ1-2	TRBD1
CAISDPSMGQGGDNEQFF	TGTGCCATCAGTGACCCCTCTATGGGACAGGGGGGAGACAATGAGCAGTTCTTC	TRBV10-3	NA	TRBJ2-1	TRBD1
CAISRTGGDTGELFF	TGTGCCATCAGCCGAACAGGGGGCGACACCGGGGAGCTGTTTTTT	TRBV10-3	NA	TRBJ2-2	TRBD1
CASSVKGGEGNTIYF	TGTGCCAGCAGCGTGAAAGGGGGCGAAGGAAACACCATATATTTT	TRBV9	NA	TRBJ1-3	TRBD1
CASSLSARQGADPQHF	TGCGCCAGCAGCTTGTCGGCCCGACAGGGGGCCGATCCCCAGCATTTT	TRBV5-1	once	TRBJ1-5	TRBD1
CASSGLAGGPDTQYF	TGTGCCAGCAGTGGACTAGCGGGGGGGCCAGATACGCAGTATTTT	TRBV6-1	NA	TRBJ2-3	TRBD2
CASSPGNTEAFF	TGTGCCAGCAGCCCAGGGAACACTGAAGCTTTCTTT	TRBV16	NA	TRBJ1-1	NA
CASSVERGVPGHNEQFF	TGTGCCAGCAGCGTAGAGCGGGGGGTCCCGGGCCACAATGAGCAGTTCTTC	TRBV9	NA	TRBJ2-1	TRBD2
CASSTSGRGDTQYF	TGTGCCAGCTCCACTAGCGGGAGGGGAGATACGCAGTATTTT	TRBV7-9	NA	TRBJ2-3	TRBD2
CASTSEARGGYTF	TGTGCCAGCACCTCTGAGGCCCGCGGTGGCTACACCTTC	TRBV5-4	NA	TRBJ1-2	NA
CASREQGAITEASF	TGTGCCAGCAGAGAACAGGGGGCAATCACTGAAGCTTCCTTT	TRBV6-5	NA	TRBJ1-1	TRBD1
CASSQAVGDRDEKLFF	TGTGCCAGCAGCCAAGCGGTCGGGGACAGGGATGAAAAACTGTTTTTT	TRBV4-2	NA	TRBJ1-4	TRBD1
CASSQDLDRGHSYGYTF	TGCGCCAGCAGCCAAGATCTGGACAGGGGGCATAGCTATGGCTACACCTTC	TRBV4-1	NA	TRBJ1-2	TRBD1
CASSTTGGNQPQHF	TGTGCCAGTAGCACCACAGGGGGCAATCAGCCCCAGCATTTT	TRBV19	NA	TRBJ1-5	TRBD1
CASSLETGNTEAFF	TGCGCCAGCAGCTTGGAAACGGGGAACACTGAAGCTTTCTTT	TRBV5-1	NA	TRBJ1-1	NA
CASSWGGGERETQYF	TGTGCCAGCAGCTGGGGTGGGGGGGAGAGGGAGACCCAGTACTTC	TRBV7-2	once	TRBJ2-5	TRBD2
CASSLVTGITEAFF	TGTGCCAGCAGCTTGGTCACAGGGATCACTGAAGCTTTCTTT	TRBV5-4	few	TRBJ1-1	NA
CASSFRMSYEQYF	TGTGCCAGCAGTTTTAGAATGAGCTACGAGCAGTACTTC	TRBV2	NA	TRBJ2-7	NA
CASSFTGGALDIQYF	TGTGCCAGCAGTTTTACGGGGGGCGCGTTAGACATTCAGTACTTC	TRBV27	few	TRBJ2-4	NA
CASSFAGENTIYF	TGTGCCAGCAGCTTTGCGGGGGAAAACACCATATATTTT	TRBV7-8	NA	TRBJ1-3	NA
CASMGRGSTNEKLFF	TGTGCCAGCATGGGCAGGGGATCAACTAATGAAAAACTGTTTTTT	TRBV6-1	NA	TRBJ1-4	NA
CASARSDTQYF	TGTGCCAGCGCGCGGTCAGATACGCAGTATTTT	TRBV6-6	NA	TRBJ2-3	NA
CASTRSGLQETQYF	TGTGCCAGCACCCGATCAGGGCTCCAAGAGACCCAGTACTTC	TRBV6-1	NA	TRBJ2-5	NA
CASSLSTTGANEKLFF	TGTGCCAGCAGCCTATCAACGACAGGTGCTAATGAAAAACTGTTTTTT	TRBV7-9	NA	TRBJ1-4	NA
CAISYLDSNEQFF	TGTGCCATCAGTTATTTGGACAGCAATGAGCAGTTCTTC	TRBV10-3	NA	TRBJ2-1	NA
CASRGGGFYEQYF	TGTGCCAGCAGAGGGGGTGGCTTTTACGAGCAGTACTTC	TRBV6-1	NA	TRBJ2-7	NA
CASSADGTYEQYF	TGTGCCAGCAGCGCCGACGGGACCTACGAGCAGTACTTC	TRBV7-3	NA	TRBJ2-7	NA
CASSQDLGGGAYEQYF	TGCGCCAGCAGCCAAGATCTTGGCGGGGGGGCCTACGAGCAGTACTTC	TRBV4-3	few	TRBJ2-7	TRBD2
CASSPLGHYGYTF	TGTGCCAGCAGCCCTCTGGGCCACTATGGCTACACCTTC	TRBV6-1	NA	TRBJ1-2	NA
CASSPRQGFTDTQYF	TGTGCCAGCAGCCCAAGACAGGGATTCACAGATACGCAGTATTTT	TRBV11-1	NA	TRBJ2-3	TRBD1
CASSQGTDYGYTF	TGCGCCAGCAGCCAAGGGACAGATTATGGCTACACCTTC	TRBV4-3	NA	TRBJ1-2	NA
CASSRDREGDTQYF	TGCGCCAGCAGCCGGGACAGGGAGGGGGATACGCAGTATTTT	TRBV5-1	NA	TRBJ2-3	TRBD1
CASSYAIGVIYGYTF	TGTGCCAGCAGTTACGCGATAGGGGTAATCTATGGCTACACCTTC	TRBV6-5	few	TRBJ1-2	NA
CASSATGDRGEQYF	TGTGCCAGCAGCGCCACCGGGGATCGAGGGGAGCAGTACTTC	TRBV9	NA	TRBJ2-7	NA
CATSRGDSGANVLTF	TGTGCCACCAGCAGAGGAGACTCTGGGGCCAACGTCCTGACTTTC	TRBV15	NA	TRBJ2-6	NA
CASSYGLLTKGDTQYF	TGTGCCAGCAGTTATGGACTTCTAACGAAGGGAGATACGCAGTATTTT	TRBV6-6	NA	TRBJ2-3	NA
CAWKRGGSDTQYF	TGTGCCTGGAAGCGGGGGGGATCCGATACGCAGTATTTT	TRBV30	NA	TRBJ2-3	TRBD2
CASSPRTATEAFF	TGTGCCAGCAGCCCGAGGACAGCTACTGAAGCTTTCTTT	TRBV14	NA	TRBJ1-1	NA
CASSLLERYEQYF	TGTGCCAGCAGCTTACTGGAGCGATACGAGCAGTACTTC	TRBV7-9	few	TRBJ2-7	NA
CASSLVGGADTEAFF	TGTGCCAGCAGCTTAGTTGGAGGGGCGGACACTGAAGCTTTCTTT	TRBV7-8	NA	TRBJ1-1	NA
CASSIMGLSGNTIYF	TGTGCCAGTAGTATAATGGGCCTCTCTGGAAACACCATATATTTT	TRBV19	few	TRBJ1-3	NA